This T cell receptor beta chain was recovered during a study of blood T cells in healthy people across ages. Regarding the study as a whole: Among long-lived donors, naive CD4+ cells were more numerous and diversity higher than in aged donors.

This clonotype has just a few counts. Antigen specificity is unknown. This CDR3 spans 14 amino acids. The ends were cut back, 6 bases at V and 0 bases at J, with 11 bases in the middle. Per germline, CDR1 DFQATT and CDR2 SNEGSKA (reference sequence). With a J-beta primer mix and a sample-barcoded 5' primer, a second PCR ran roughly 6 to 11 cycles. TCRdb recomputed calls from the 5' RACE reads with MiXCR, one row per CDR3 protein. The sample contains about 1.1 million distinct CDR3 sequences, around two fifths of which appear only once. This chain uses TRBV20-1 with TRBJ2-2; D might be TRBD1 (5 bases). The sample consisted of blood. The source is a man aged 18 to 29 in good health. CDR3 DNA sequence: TGCAGTGCCTCCCGACAGACGAACACCGGGGAGCTGTTTTTT. Its translation is CSASRQTNTGELFF.